The 5 T cell receptor beta chains below all came from one sample that was sequenced in a study of PD-1 blockade in mismatch repair-deficient tumors. Profiling relied on immunoSEQ multiplex PCR, and the TCRdb table lists in-frame clones only, not all of them. The profile shows some 50,000 clones, more than 65% of them singletons. The sequenced sample was PBMCs, obtained before pembrolizumab treatment. The receptors originated from an adult with mismatch repair-deficient cancer.

This chain joins TRBV4-1 and TRBJ1-4; TRBD1 aligns across 11 bases. The J segment lost 7 bases and the V segment lost 3 bases, leaving 10 bases of the junction unmatched. The CDR3 extends over 17 amino acids. CDR1 is MGHRA and CDR2 is YSYEKL in the germline V gene. This chain's CDR3 is CASSQETGTGGSEKLFF. The CDR3 DNA sequence: TGCGCCAGCAGCCAGGAGACCGGGACAGGGGGATCTGAAAAACTGTTTTTT.

The chain has TRBV6-6 and TRBJ2-5; D gene uncertain. This CDR3 is built from 12 residues. Trimming cost V 6 bases and J 6 bases, with 11 bases left between them. From germline, CDR1 is MNHNY and CDR2 SVGAGI (reference sequence). The CDR3 sequence: CASSTDWKTQYF. In DNA, the CDR3 is TGTGCCAGCAGCACCGACTGGAAGACCCAGTACTTC.

The V gene is TRBV30, the J gene TRBJ2-7; TRBD2 matches 8 bases. This CDR3 is built from 14 residues. Germline V gene lookup returns CDR1 GTSNPN and CDR2 SVGIG (reference sequence). V gave up 2 bases and J gave up 5 bases; unmatched junction bases: 8. CDR3 amino acids: CAWSIGSGIDEQYF. In DNA form, the CDR3 reads TGTGCCTGGAGTATTGGTAGCGGGATTGACGAGCAGTACTTC.

V and J are TRBV5-6 and TRBJ2-6, with no clear D. V was cut by 4 bases and J by 0 bases, with 14 bases left in between. This CDR3 is built from 17 residues. Germline-derived CDR1 and CDR2 are SGHDT and YYEEEE. Here the CDR3 DNA reads TGTGCCAGCAGCCGCCAGGATCCGTACTCTGGGGCCAACGTCCTGACTTTC. Translated, it gives CASSRQDPYSGANVLTF.

This clone was seen once. The V and J genes are TRBV6-6 and TRBJ1-2, with 7 bases fitting TRBD1. Germline lookup yields CDR1 MNHNY and CDR2 SVGAGI (reference sequence). The CDR3 spans 13 residues. V shed 5 bases, J shed 4 bases, and the junction held 4 bases outside the gene matches. CDR3 sequence: CASSETGSYGYTF. The CDR3 DNA is TGTGCCAGCAGTGAGACAGGGTCCTATGGCTACACCTTC.